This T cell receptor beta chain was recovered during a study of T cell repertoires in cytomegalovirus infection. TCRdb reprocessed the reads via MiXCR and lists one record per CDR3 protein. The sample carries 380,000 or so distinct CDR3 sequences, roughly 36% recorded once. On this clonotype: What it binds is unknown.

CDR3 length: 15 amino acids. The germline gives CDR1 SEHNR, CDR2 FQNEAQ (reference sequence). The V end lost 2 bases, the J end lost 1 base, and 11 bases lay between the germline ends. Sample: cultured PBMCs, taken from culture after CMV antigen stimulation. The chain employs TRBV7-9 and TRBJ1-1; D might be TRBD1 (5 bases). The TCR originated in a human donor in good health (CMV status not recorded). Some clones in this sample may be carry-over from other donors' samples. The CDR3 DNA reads TGTGCCAGCAGCTTATCTTCTGGGGGGAACACTGAAGCTTTCTTT. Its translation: CASSLSSGGNTEAFF.